This T cell receptor (beta chain) was captured by sequencing in a study of blood T cell repertoires in COVID-19. Study as a whole: Italy, Spain and the United States were the sources of the convalescent and acute COVID-19 samples. PBMCs, B-cell-depleted T cells, or T cells provided the cDNA or gDNA that made up the material.

The CDR3 has 17 residues. J gave up 4 bases and V 0 bases, and 12 bases lay outside the gene matches. CDR1 GTSNPN and CDR2 SVGIG come from the germline V gene (reference sequence). Authors' methods: How many nucleated cells were present was estimated from reference gene primer amplification. Libraries were prepared by immunoSEQ multiplex PCR; TCRdb keeps only in-frame clonotypes and omits some of them. The V and J calls and clone size were taken over from that table, and D and trimming were inferred from the DNA. The data contain 80,000 or so clones, 70% to 90% of them seen just once; the ten biggest clones take up 11%. While infection was still active, Seattle patients were enrolled and then followed longitudinally.

The sequencing sample was made of peripheral blood. This TCR was sampled from a man between 60 and 70 years old with COVID-19, enrolled during active disease. The chain carries TRBV30 and TRBJ2-3, with 8 nucleotides matching TRBD2. CDR3: CAWSVSGIPQRADTQYF. The CDR3 DNA is TGTGCCTGGAGTGTTAGCGGGATCCCCCAGCGAGCAGATACGCAGTATTTT.